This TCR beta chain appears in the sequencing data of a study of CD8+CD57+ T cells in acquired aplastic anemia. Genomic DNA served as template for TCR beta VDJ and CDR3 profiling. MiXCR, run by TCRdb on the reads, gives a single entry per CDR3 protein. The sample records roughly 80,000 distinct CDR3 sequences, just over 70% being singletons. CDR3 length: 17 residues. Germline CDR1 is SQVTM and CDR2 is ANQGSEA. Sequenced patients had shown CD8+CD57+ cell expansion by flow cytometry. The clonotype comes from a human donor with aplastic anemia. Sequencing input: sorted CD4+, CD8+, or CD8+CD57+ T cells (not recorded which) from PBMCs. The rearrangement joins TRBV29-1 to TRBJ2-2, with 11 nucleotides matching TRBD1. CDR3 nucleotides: TGCGGCGCCGGGGGACAGGGGGGGTCTTTGAACACCGGGGAGCTGTTTTTT. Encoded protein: CGAGGQGGSLNTGELFF.